This entry is about one T cell receptor beta chain. Its cognate antigen is unknown. Using immunoSEQ multiplex PCR, the repertoire was profiled, and TCRdb retains in-frame clones only, with some absent. The repertoire holds roughly 150,000 clones, with roughly nine tenths as singletons. Trimming cost V 0 bases and J 4 bases, with 13 bases left between them. The CDR3 has 15 amino acids. The V gene's germline CDR1 is LGHNA and CDR2 YSLEER. This record comes from a study of T cell responses to AZD1222 COVID-19 vaccine. Study-wide results and limits: Repertoires were obtained only post-peak T cell response.

The TCR comes from an adult who received the AZD1222 COVID-19 vaccine. The chain carries TRBV4-3 and TRBJ2-7; a weak D match, TRBD1 (6 bases). Sequencing was performed on peripheral blood, taken 28 days after the second AZD1222 dose. The CDR3 DNA reads TGCGCCAGCAGCCAAGAGGAGACAGGCCGTTACGAGCAGTACTTC. Translation: CASSQEETGRYEQYF.